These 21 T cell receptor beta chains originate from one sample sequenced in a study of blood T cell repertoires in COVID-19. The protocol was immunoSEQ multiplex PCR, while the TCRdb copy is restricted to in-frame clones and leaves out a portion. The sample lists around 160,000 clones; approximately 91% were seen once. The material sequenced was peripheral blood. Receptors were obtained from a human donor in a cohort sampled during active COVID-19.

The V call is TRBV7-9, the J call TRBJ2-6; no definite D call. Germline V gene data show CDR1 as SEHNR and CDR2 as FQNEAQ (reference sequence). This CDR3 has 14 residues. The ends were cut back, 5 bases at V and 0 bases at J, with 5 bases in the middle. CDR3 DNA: TGTGCCAGCAGCCGGTCCTCTGGGGCCAACGTCCTGACTTTC. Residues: CASSRSSGANVLTF.

CDR3 in DNA: TGTGCCTGGAGTGGGTTCCGACCAGGTAATTCACCCCTCCACTTT. As protein: CAWSGFRPGNSPLHF. The chain carries TRBV30 and TRBJ1-6, with D unresolved. V lost 1 base and J lost 6, with 13 bases in between. Germline values: CDR1 GTSNPN, CDR2 SVGIG (reference sequence). This CDR3 contains 15 residues.

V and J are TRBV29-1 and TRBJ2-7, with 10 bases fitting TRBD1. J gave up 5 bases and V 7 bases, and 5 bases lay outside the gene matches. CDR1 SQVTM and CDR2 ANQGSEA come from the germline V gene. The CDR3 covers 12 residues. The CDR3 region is CSAGQGGDEQYF. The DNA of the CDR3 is TGCAGCGCTGGACAGGGGGGCGACGAGCAGTACTTC.

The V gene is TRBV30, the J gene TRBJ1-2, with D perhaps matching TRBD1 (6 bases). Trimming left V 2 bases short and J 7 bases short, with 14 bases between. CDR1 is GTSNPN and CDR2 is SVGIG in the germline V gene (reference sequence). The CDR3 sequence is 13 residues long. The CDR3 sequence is CAWSLGAGGGYTF. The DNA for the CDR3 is TGTGCCTGGAGTTTGGGGGCTGGTGGTGGCTACACCTTC.

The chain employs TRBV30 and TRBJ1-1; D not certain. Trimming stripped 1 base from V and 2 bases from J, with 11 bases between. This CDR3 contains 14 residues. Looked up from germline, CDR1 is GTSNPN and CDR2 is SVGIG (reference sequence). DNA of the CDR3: TGTGCCTGGAGTGATGGAGCGAGCAACACTGAAGCTTTCTTT. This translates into CAWSDGASNTEAFF.

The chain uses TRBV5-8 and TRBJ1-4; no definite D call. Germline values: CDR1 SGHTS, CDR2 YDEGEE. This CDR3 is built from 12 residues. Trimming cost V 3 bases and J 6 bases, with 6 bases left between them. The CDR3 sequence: CASSWRYEKLFF. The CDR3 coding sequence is TGTGCCAGCAGCTGGAGATATGAAAAACTGTTTTTT.

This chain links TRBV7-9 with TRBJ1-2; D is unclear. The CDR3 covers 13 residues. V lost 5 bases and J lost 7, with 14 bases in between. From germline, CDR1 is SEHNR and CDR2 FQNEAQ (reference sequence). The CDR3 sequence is CASSPTVPGGYTF. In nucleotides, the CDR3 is TGTGCCAGCAGCCCAACGGTACCGGGTGGCTACACCTTC.

The DNA of the CDR3 is TGTGCCAGCAGCTTAGATACCGGGGGGGCCGTCTACGAGCAGTACTTC. This sequence encodes CASSLDTGGAVYEQYF. The chain recombines TRBV11-2 with TRBJ2-7, with TRBD2 matching 8 bases. CDR3 size: 16 residues. CDR1 is SGHAT, CDR2 FQNNGV, per germline. The V segment lost 0 bases and the J segment 3 bases; nucleotides outside the gene matches: 7.

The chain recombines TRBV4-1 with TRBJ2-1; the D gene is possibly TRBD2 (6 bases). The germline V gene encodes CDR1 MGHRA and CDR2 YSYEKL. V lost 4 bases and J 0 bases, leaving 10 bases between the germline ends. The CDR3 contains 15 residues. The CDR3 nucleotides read TGCGCCAGCAGCCCGGGACTGACCTCCTACAATGAGCAGTTCTTC. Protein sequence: CASSPGLTSYNEQFF.

The CDR3 sequence is CASSLGVAGEGDEQFF. CDR3 DNA: TGTGCCAGCAGCTTGGGGGTAGCGGGAGAGGGCGATGAGCAGTTCTTC. The chain combines TRBV5-4 with TRBJ2-1, with TRBD2 matching over 9 bases. This CDR3 region has 16 residues. Germline V gives CDR1 SGHNT, CDR2 YYREEE (reference sequence). V lost 0 bases to trimming and J lost 8 bases; unmatched junction nucleotides: 9.

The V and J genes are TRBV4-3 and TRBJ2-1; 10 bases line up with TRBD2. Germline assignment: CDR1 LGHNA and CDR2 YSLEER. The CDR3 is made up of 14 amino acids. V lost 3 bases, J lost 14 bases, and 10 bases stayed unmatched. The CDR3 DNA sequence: TGCGCCAGCAGCCAGGAACGAAGCGGGGGGGCTGAGTTCTTC. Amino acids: CASSQERSGGAEFF.

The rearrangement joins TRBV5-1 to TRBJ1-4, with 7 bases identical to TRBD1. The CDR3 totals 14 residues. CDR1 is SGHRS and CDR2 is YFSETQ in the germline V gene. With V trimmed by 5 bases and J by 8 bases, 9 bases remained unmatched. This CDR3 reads CASRKTGLGEKLFF. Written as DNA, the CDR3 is TGCGCCAGCAGAAAGACAGGGCTTGGGGAAAAACTGTTTTTT.

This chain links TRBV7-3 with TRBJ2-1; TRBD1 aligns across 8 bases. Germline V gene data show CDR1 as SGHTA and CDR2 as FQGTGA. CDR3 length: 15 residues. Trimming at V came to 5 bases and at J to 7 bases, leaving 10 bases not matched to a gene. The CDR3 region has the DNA TGTGCCAGCAGCGTCTCACAGGGGGGCTTTAATGAGCAGTTCTTC. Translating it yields CASSVSQGGFNEQFF.

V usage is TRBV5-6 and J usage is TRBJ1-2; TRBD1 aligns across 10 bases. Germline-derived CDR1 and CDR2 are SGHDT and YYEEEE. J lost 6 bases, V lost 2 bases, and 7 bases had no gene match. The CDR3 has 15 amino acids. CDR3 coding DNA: TGTGCCAGCAGCTTCGCCGGGACAGGGGTGGATGGCTACACCTTC. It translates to CASSFAGTGVDGYTF. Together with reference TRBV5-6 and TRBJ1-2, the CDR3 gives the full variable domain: DAGVTQSPTHLIKTRGQQVTLRCSPKSGHDTVSWYQQALGQGPQFIFQYYEEEERQRGNFPDRFSGHQFPNYSSELNVNALLLGDSALYLCASSFAGTGVDGYTFGSGTRLTVV.

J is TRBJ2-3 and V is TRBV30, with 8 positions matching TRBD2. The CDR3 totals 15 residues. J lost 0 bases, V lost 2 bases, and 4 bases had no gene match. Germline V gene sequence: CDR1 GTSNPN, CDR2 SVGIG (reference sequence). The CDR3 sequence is CAWSKLAASTDTQYF. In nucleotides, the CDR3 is TGTGCCTGGAGTAAACTAGCGGCTAGCACAGATACGCAGTATTTT.

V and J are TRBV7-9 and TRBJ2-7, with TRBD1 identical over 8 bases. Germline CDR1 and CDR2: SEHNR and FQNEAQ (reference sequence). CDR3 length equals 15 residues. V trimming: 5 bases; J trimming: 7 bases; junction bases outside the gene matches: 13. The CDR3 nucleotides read TGTGCCAGCAGCCGTCCGGGACAGGTCGAATTTGAGCAGTACTTC. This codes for CASSRPGQVEFEQYF.

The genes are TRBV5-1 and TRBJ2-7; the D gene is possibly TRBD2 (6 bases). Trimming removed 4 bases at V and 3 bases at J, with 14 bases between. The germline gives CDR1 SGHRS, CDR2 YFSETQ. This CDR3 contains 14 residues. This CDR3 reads CASSPGGRLYEQYF. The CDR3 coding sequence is TGCGCCAGCAGCCCCGGGGGAAGACTCTACGAGCAGTACTTC.

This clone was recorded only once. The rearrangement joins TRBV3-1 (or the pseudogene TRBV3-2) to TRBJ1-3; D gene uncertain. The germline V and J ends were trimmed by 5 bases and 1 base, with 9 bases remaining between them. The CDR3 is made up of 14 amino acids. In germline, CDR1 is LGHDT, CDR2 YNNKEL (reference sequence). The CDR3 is CASSYQASGNTIYF. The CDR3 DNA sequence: TGTGCCAGCAGCTACCAGGCATCTGGAAACACCATATATTTT.

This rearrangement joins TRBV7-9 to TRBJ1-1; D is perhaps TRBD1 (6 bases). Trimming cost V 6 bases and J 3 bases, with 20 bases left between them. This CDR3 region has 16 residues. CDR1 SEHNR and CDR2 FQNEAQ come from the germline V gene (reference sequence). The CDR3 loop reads CASRQQQGPLHTEAFF. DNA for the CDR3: TGTGCCAGCAGACAACAACAGGGCCCGTTGCACACTGAAGCTTTCTTT.

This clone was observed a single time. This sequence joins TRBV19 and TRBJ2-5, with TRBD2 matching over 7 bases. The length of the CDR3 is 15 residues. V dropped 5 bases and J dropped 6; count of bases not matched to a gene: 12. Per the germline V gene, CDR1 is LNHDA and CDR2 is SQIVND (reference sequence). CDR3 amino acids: CASSRGGPRSQTQYF. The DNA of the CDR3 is TGTGCCAGTAGTCGGGGAGGGCCTCGTAGCCAGACCCAGTACTTC.

CDR3 sequence: CASSDDKDQPQHF. CDR3 DNA sequence: TGTGCCAGCAGTGACGACAAGGATCAGCCCCAGCATTTT. This chain links TRBV6-1 with TRBJ1-5; D ambiguous. Trimming took off 3 bases at V and 5 bases at J, with 8 bases between the two ends. Germline loops: CDR1 MNHNS, CDR2 SASEGT. The CDR3 contains 13 residues.